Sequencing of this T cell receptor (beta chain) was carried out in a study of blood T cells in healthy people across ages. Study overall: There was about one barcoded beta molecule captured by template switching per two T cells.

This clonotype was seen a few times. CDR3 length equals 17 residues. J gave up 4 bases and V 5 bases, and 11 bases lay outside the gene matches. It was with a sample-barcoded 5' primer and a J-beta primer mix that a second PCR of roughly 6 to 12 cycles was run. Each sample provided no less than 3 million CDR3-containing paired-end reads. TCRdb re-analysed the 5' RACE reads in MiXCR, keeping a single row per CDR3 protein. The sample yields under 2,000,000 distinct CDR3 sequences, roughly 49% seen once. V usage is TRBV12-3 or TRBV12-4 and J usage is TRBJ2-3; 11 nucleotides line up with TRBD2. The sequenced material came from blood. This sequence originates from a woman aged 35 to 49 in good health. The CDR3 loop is CASSPTIRLAGPDTQYF. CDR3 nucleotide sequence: TGTGCCAGCAGTCCAACAATTAGACTAGCGGGGCCAGATACGCAGTATTTT.